This TCR beta chain was sequenced in a study of shared clonotypes between healthy human individuals. As for this clone: Its antigen is still unknown.

Study results and caveats: Few donors limited the genetic and exposure-history diversity represented.

The CDR3 has 12 residues. Trimming took off 4 bases at V and 3 bases at J, with 8 bases between the two ends. Germline CDR1 is SGHRS and CDR2 is YFSETQ. The unsorted PBMC sample used ten immunoSEQ deep assay plates. Produced via immunoSEQ multiplex PCR; TCRdb's table is partial and in-frame only. The table lists 450,000 to 600,000 clones, 70% to 80% of them singletons. Material: PBMCs. The source is a middle-aged woman in good health. Some clones in this sample may be carry-over from other donors' samples. The chain recombines TRBV5-1 with TRBJ2-7, with a possible D match to TRBD2 (5 bases). The CDR3 sequence: CASSGENYEQYF. CDR3 in DNA: TGCGCCAGCAGCGGGGAGAACTACGAGCAGTACTTC.